The 17 T cell receptor beta chains given below trace back to one sample, sequenced in a study of T cells in Graves' hyperthyroidism and ophthalmopathy. Amplification of TCR beta CDR3 regions used RNA as the template. TCR CDR3 underwent first-round RT-PCR with the HTBI primer set. TCRdb re-called the multiplex PCR reads with MiXCR, one entry per CDR3 protein. The sample contains approximately 510,000 distinct CDR3 sequences, roughly 20% of which appear only once. Sample: blood. The source is a man younger than 35 with Graves' hyperthyroidism.

This clonotype was recorded at least ten times. A read error is possible here, since a much larger clone lies one base away. The chain is built from TRBV7-2 and TRBJ2-5; D unclear. Germline-derived CDR1 and CDR2 are SGHTA and FQGNSA. The germline V and J ends were trimmed by 6 bases and 5 bases, with 7 bases remaining between them. The CDR3 runs to 11 residues. The DNA of the CDR3 is TGTGCCAGCAGTTTTATTGAGACCCAGTACTTC. This encodes CASSFIETQYF.

This clonotype was detected a few times. This chain links TRBV30 with TRBJ1-2, with 10 bases fitting TRBD1. CDR3 length equals 15 residues. Germline lookup yields CDR1 GTSNPN and CDR2 SVGIG (reference sequence). Unmatched junction bases numbered 8, after V lost 1 base and J lost 6 bases. The CDR3 sequence is CAWSEGQGPGDGYTF. For the CDR3, the DNA is TGTGCCTGGAGTGAGGGACAGGGGCCCGGGGATGGCTACACCTTC.

This clonotype was recorded many times. The chain couples TRBV20-1 to TRBJ2-7; D is possibly TRBD1 (6 bases). CDR1 is DFQATT and CDR2 is SNEGSKA in the germline V gene (reference sequence). With 3 bases removed from V and 1 base from J, the gap between germline ends came to 13 bases. The CDR3 is 14 residues long. CDR3: CSARAQGWSYEQYF. DNA of the CDR3: TGCAGTGCTAGGGCCCAGGGGTGGTCCTACGAGCAGTACTTC.

This clonotype was counted only a few times. The chain uses TRBV6-5 and TRBJ2-7; D is unresolved. Trimming removed 2 bases at V and 2 bases at J, with 4 bases between. This CDR3 has 12 amino acids. Germline lookup yields CDR1 MNHEY and CDR2 SVGAGI. DNA for the CDR3: TGTGCCAGCAGTTACGAACCCTACGAGCAGTACTTC. Translated, it gives CASSYEPYEQYF.

This clonotype has just one count. The rearrangement uses TRBV11-2 and TRBJ1-1; TRBD1 matches at 9 bases. V trimming: 4 bases; J trimming: 0 bases; junction bases outside the gene matches: 3. Germline CDR1 is SGHAT and CDR2 is FQNNGV. The CDR3 sequence is 15 residues long. CDR3 protein: CASSWRDRVNTEAFF. In nucleotides, the CDR3 is TGTGCCAGCAGCTGGAGGGACAGGGTGAACACTGAAGCTTTCTTT.

This clonotype occurred many times. This chain joins TRBV6-2 or TRBV6-3 and TRBJ2-7; a possible D gene is TRBD1 (6 bases). The CDR3 is made up of 13 amino acids. Trimming took off 2 bases at V and 6 bases at J, with 11 bases between the two ends. The V gene's germline CDR1 is MNHEY and CDR2 SVGEGT. CDR3 sequence reads: CASSYHWTVEQYF. The CDR3, as DNA: TGTGCCAGCAGTTACCATTGGACAGTCGAGCAGTACTTC.

The sample holds many counts of this clonotype. The chain has TRBV12-3 or TRBV12-4 and TRBJ2-7; no reliable D call. Trimming removed 5 bases from V and 3 bases from J, with 14 bases in between. CDR3 length: 14 amino acids. The CDR3 reads CASSRATSSYEQYF. The CDR3 bases are TGTGCCAGCAGTCGGGCCACCTCAAGCTACGAGCAGTACTTC.

This clonotype has ten or more counts. V usage is TRBV14 and J usage is TRBJ2-7, with TRBD2 as a possible D gene (5 bases). Trimming took off 0 bases at V and 11 bases at J, with 11 bases between the two ends. The length of the CDR3 is 12 residues. Per the germline V gene, CDR1 is SGHDN and CDR2 is FVKESK. CDR3: CASSQDAGAKYF. The DNA for the CDR3 is TGTGCCAGCAGCCAAGATGCGGGTGCCAAGTACTTC.

This clonotype occurred many times. This sequence joins TRBV30 and TRBJ1-1; tentative D call: TRBD1 (6 bases). Germline V gene sequence: CDR1 GTSNPN, CDR2 SVGIG (reference sequence). The CDR3 totals 16 residues. V was pared by 0 bases and J by 1 base, with 15 bases between. CDR3 residues: CAWSVEGGVGNTEAFF. The CDR3 DNA reads as TGTGCCTGGAGTGTTGAGGGGGGGGTCGGGAACACTGAAGCTTTCTTT.

This clonotype occurred a few times. V and J are TRBV4-1 and TRBJ1-5; 11 nucleotides match TRBD1. V shed 2 bases, J shed 7 bases, and the junction held 4 bases outside the gene matches. The CDR3 consists of 15 residues. Germline lookup yields CDR1 MGHRA and CDR2 YSYEKL. The CDR3 nucleotides read TGCGCCAGCAGCCAATATTGGACAGGGGGCCAGCCCCAGCATTTT. It codes for CASSQYWTGGQPQHF.

V and J are TRBV12-3 or TRBV12-4 and TRBJ2-7, with 9 bases fitting TRBD1. CDR3 size: 15 residues. After removal of 6 bases from V and 6 bases from J, the junction contained 12 bases not matched to a gene. As DNA, the CDR3 is TGTGCCAGCAGCTGGGGGACAGGGATAGGAGGCGAGCAGTACTTC. It specifies CASSWGTGIGGEQYF.

There are a few counts of this clonotype. V gene TRBV6-1 combines with J gene TRBJ1-5; the D gene is possibly TRBD1 (5 bases). CDR1 and CDR2 from the germline V gene are MNHNS and SASEGT. The CDR3 contains 15 residues. V was trimmed by 6 bases and J by 0 bases, leaving 12 bases between them. This chain's CDR3 is CASSPSGTSNQPQHF. The CDR3 DNA is TGTGCCAGCAGCCCCTCCGGGACTAGCAATCAGCCCCAGCATTTT.

The chain joins TRBV6-2 or TRBV6-3 to TRBJ1-1; D ambiguous. Germline CDR1 is MNHEY and CDR2 is SVGEGT. With 2 bases removed from V and 6 bases from J, the gap between germline ends came to 7 bases. The CDR3 is 12 amino acids. CDR3 DNA sequence: TGTGCCAGCAGTTACACCGGGCCTGAAGCTTTCTTT. It encodes CASSYTGPEAFF.

In its sample, this clonotype was seen many times. This chain links TRBV9 with TRBJ1-1; possibly TRBD1 for D (5 bases). This CDR3 has 15 amino acids. Trimming removed 9 bases from V and 6 bases from J, with 24 bases in between. Germline V gene lookup returns CDR1 SGDLS and CDR2 YYNGEE. CDR3 in amino acids: CATTRDPELGAEAFF. The CDR3 nucleotides are TGTGCCACCACCCGGGACCCCGAACTTGGCGCTGAAGCTTTCTTT. Combining the CDR3 with reference TRBV9 and TRBJ1-1 gives the whole variable domain DSGVTQTPKHLITATGQRVTLRCSPRSGDLSVYWYQQSLDQGLQFLIQYYNGEERAKGNILERFSAQQFPDLHSELNLSSLELGDSALYFCATTRDPELGAEAFFGQGTRLTVV.

This sequence joins TRBV27 and TRBJ1-1; D might be TRBD1 (5 bases). The length of the CDR3 is 15 residues. V was shortened by 5 bases and J by 0 bases, with 13 bases between the two germline ends. The germline V gene has CDR1 MNHEY and CDR2 SMNVEV (reference sequence). CDR3 DNA: TGTGCCAGCAGTCCCCCCGGACATTTGAACACTGAAGCTTTCTTT. This translates into CASSPPGHLNTEAFF.

J is TRBJ1-1 and V is TRBV7-8, with 8 bases matching TRBD1. V shed 5 bases and J 8 bases; nucleotides not matched to a gene: 4. The CDR3 has 12 residues. Germline CDR1 reads SGHVS; CDR2 reads FQNEAQ. Here the CDR3 DNA reads TGTGCCAGCAGCACCTACAGGGGGGAAGCTTTCTTT. Translation gives CASSTYRGEAFF. Combining the CDR3 with reference TRBV7-8 and TRBJ1-1 gives the whole variable domain GAGVSQSPRYKVAKRGQDVALRCDPISGHVSLFWYQQALGQGPEFLTYFQNEAQLDKSGLPSDRFFAERPEGSVSTLKIQRTQQEDSAVYLCASSTYRGEAFFGQGTRLTVV.

A few counts support this clonotype. At one of its ends the junction is not consistent with the germline gene, which may arise from a read error. The rearrangement joins TRBV11-2 to TRBJ1-3; maybe TRBD1 (5 bases). This CDR3 comprises 16 residues. The germline gives CDR1 SGHAT, CDR2 FQNNGV. CDR3 nucleotides: TGTGCCAGCAGCTTGGGGGGAGGGACCTCTGGAAACACCATACATTTT. Protein sequence: CASSLGGGTSGNTIHF.